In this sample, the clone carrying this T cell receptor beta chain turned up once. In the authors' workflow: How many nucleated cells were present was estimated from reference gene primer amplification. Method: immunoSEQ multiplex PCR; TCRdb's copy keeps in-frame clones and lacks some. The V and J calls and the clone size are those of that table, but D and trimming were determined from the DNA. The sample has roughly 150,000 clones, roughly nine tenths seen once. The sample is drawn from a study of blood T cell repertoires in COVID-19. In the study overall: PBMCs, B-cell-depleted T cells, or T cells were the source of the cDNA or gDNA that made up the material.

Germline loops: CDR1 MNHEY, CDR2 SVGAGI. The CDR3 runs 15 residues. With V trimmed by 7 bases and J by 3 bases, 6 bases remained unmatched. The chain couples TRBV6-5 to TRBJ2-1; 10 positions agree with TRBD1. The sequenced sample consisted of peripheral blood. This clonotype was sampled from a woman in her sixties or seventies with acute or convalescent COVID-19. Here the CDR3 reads CASTLRDRGYNEQFF. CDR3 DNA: TGTGCCAGCACTCTCCGGGACAGGGGCTACAATGAGCAGTTCTTC.